This T cell receptor (beta chain) is drawn from a study of blood T cell repertoires in COVID-19. Study-level information: Samples representing acute and convalescent COVID-19 were sourced from the United States, Italy and Spain. The cDNA or gDNA used as material had been derived from T cells, B-cell-depleted T cells, or PBMCs.

The CDR3 loop spans 13 amino acids. The germline V gene encodes CDR1 SGDLS and CDR2 YYNGEE. V lost 0 bases and J lost 8, with 11 bases in between. In the original processing: The assay estimated nucleated cells by amplifying reference gene primers. Produced via immunoSEQ multiplex PCR; TCRdb's table is partial and in-frame only. V and J calls and clone size are given by that table; D and trimming were obtained from the DNA. The data show approximately 110,000 clones, 65% to 90% seen once. This TCR derives from a woman older than 75 with active or convalescent COVID-19. This chain links TRBV9 with TRBJ1-2; D possibly corresponds to TRBD1 (5 bases). The material sequenced was peripheral blood. The CDR3 spells CASSVGGGGGYTF. The CDR3 nucleotides are TGTGCCAGCAGCGTAGGCGGGGGTGGCGGCTACACCTTC.